This passage covers 4 T cell receptor beta chains from one sample sequenced in a study of OX40 agonist ivuxolimab in advanced cancers. Data came from immunoSEQ multiplex PCR; TCRdb stores just in-frame clones and leaves some out. The sample has 49,000 or so clones; 89% are singletons. The source material was CD4+ or CD8+ T cells sorted from blood, sampled in a trial of the OX40 agonist ivuxolimab. Every receptor here comes from an adult with an advanced solid tumor such as melanoma, head and neck, liver or kidney cancer.

The genes are TRBV6-5 and TRBJ1-1; 7 nucleotides match TRBD1. The CDR3 is 13 amino acids. After removal of 4 bases from V and 6 bases from J, the junction contained 5 bases not matched to a gene. The V gene's germline CDR1 is MNHEY and CDR2 SVGAGI. CDR3 DNA sequence: TGTGCCAGCAGTTGGCAGGGGGGATCTGAAGCTTTCTTT. Protein: CASSWQGGSEAFF.

The chain joins TRBV4-2 to TRBJ2-5; D unresolved. CDR3 size: 15 residues. Trimming shortened V by 0 bases and J by 2 bases, and 10 bases separated the two germline ends. CDR1 is LGHNA, CDR2 YNFKEQ, per germline. This CDR3 reads CASSQESTVQETQYF. DNA of the CDR3: TGTGCCAGCAGCCAAGAATCAACGGTTCAAGAGACCCAGTACTTC.

This rearrangement joins TRBV5-4 to TRBJ2-7; maybe TRBD1 (6 bases). Germline V gives CDR1 SGHNT, CDR2 YYREEE (reference sequence). The CDR3 is 12 amino acids. The ends were cut back, 4 bases at V and 6 bases at J, with 11 bases in the middle. The CDR3 DNA follows: TGTGCCAGCAGCCCCAGGGGTCTCGAGCAGTACTTC. Translated, it gives CASSPRGLEQYF.

This rearrangement joins TRBV9 to TRBJ2-7; 7 bases are a match to TRBD1. This CDR3 has 15 residues. Trimming at V came to 4 bases and at J to 1 base, leaving 8 bases not matched to a gene. Per the germline V gene, CDR1 is SGDLS and CDR2 is YYNGEE. This CDR3 is CASSPGQDASYEQYF. The CDR3 DNA follows: TGTGCCAGCAGCCCCGGACAGGACGCTTCCTACGAGCAGTACTTC.